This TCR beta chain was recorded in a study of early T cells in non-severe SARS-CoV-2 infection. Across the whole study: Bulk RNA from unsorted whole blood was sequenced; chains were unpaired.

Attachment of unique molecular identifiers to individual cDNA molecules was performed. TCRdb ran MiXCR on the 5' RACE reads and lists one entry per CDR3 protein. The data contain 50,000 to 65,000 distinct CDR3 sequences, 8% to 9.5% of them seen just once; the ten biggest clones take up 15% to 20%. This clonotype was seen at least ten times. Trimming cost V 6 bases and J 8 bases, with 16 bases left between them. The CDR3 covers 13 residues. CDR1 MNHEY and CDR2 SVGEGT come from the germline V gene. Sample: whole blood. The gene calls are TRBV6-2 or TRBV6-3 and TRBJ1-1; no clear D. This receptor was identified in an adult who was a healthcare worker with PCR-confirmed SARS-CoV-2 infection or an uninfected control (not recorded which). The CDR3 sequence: CASSITGPPEAFF. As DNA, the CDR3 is TGTGCCAGCAGCATAACCGGGCCTCCGGAAGCTTTCTTT.